Shown below are 26 T cell receptor beta chains from a single sample sequenced in a study of T cells in Graves' hyperthyroidism and ophthalmopathy. TCR beta CDR3 sequences were amplified from RNA transcripts. The primer set for the first-round RT-PCR of the TCR CDR3 was HTBI. MiXCR, run by TCRdb on the multiplex PCR reads, gives a single entry per CDR3 protein. The sample lists 300,000 to 350,000 distinct CDR3 sequences, about 15% seen once, with 20% to 25% in the top ten. The sequenced material came from blood. All receptors derive from a woman in her twenties or thirties with Graves' hyperthyroidism.

Details on this clonotype: A much larger clonotype is one base distant, so this may be a read error. The chain joins TRBV7-2 to TRBJ1-1; 9 nucleotides agree with TRBD1. Trimming took 8 bases from V and 10 from J; bases not matched to a gene: 14. This CDR3 has 14 amino acids. The germline CDR1 and CDR2 sequences are SGHTA and FQGNSA. CDR3 in DNA: TGTGCCAGCGGCGCGCAGGGGACAGGGAGAACAGCTTTCTTT. This codes for CASGAQGTGRTAFF.

The table lists this clonotype with a few counts. The V and J genes are TRBV7-2 and TRBJ2-3; 9 bases match TRBD2. Trimming at V came to 4 bases and at J to 0 bases, leaving 8 bases not matched to a gene. In germline, CDR1 is SGHTA, CDR2 FQGNSA. This CDR3 is 17 amino acids long. The CDR3: CASSSRRGGASTDTQYF. CDR3 nucleotides: TGTGCCAGCAGCTCTAGGCGGGGGGGGGCTAGCACAGATACGCAGTATTTT.

This clonotype showed up just a few times. The chain recombines TRBV5-6 with TRBJ2-7; 12 bases are a match to TRBD2. This CDR3 contains 16 residues. V dropped 4 bases and J dropped 7; count of bases not matched to a gene: 12. CDR1 is SGHDT and CDR2 is YYEEEE in the germline V gene. CDR3 protein: CASSAGWTSGKWEQYF. The CDR3 DNA sequence: TGTGCCAGCAGCGCTGGATGGACTAGCGGGAAGTGGGAGCAGTACTTC.

This clonotype turned up a few times. The J gene is TRBJ2-4, the V gene TRBV6-6, with D tentatively TRBD2 (5 bases). CDR3 length: 14 residues. V dropped 1 base and J dropped 7 bases, with 11 bases sitting between them. CDR1 and CDR2 (germline): MNHNY, SVGAGI (reference sequence). CDR3 sequence (DNA): TGTGCCAGCAGTTACTGGGAGTCCCCCAACATTCAGTACTTC. It encodes CASSYWESPNIQYF.

The table lists this clonotype with a few counts. This chain connects TRBV12-3 or TRBV12-4 to TRBJ2-1; the D call may be TRBD1 or TRBD2 (6 bases each). The germline V and J ends were trimmed by 7 bases and 12 bases, with 22 bases remaining between them. This CDR3 has 14 residues. The CDR3 here is CASKTNSNEGGQFF. The CDR3 DNA reads as TGTGCCAGCAAAACCAACTCAAACGAGGGGGGGCAGTTCTTC.

This clonotype was detected ten times or more. The chain carries TRBV20-1 and TRBJ2-7, with 7 bases aligning to TRBD2. Germline CDR1 and CDR2: DFQATT and SNEGSKA (reference sequence). The CDR3 sequence is 15 residues long. With 2 bases clipped from V and 2 bases from J, the junction kept 9 bases outside the gene matches. The CDR3 DNA sequence: TGCAGTGCTAGATGGCGCCAGCGGGGTACCTACGAGCAGTACTTC. It encodes CSARWRQRGTYEQYF.

This clonotype was seen at least ten times. V is TRBV28 and J is TRBJ2-1, with 10 positions matching TRBD2. Germline V gene data show CDR1 as MDHEN and CDR2 as SYDVKM. Trimming at V came to 4 bases and at J to 5 bases, leaving 8 bases not matched to a gene. The CDR3 loop spans 16 amino acids. In DNA, the CDR3 is TGTGCCAGCAGTTGGATGCTAGCGGGAGTCCACAATGAGCAGTTCTTC. Amino acid sequence: CASSWMLAGVHNEQFF.

This clonotype was counted ten times or more. The chain has TRBV2 and TRBJ2-7; the D is unclear. Trimming took off 5 bases at V and 2 bases at J, with 10 bases between the two ends. This CDR3 is 13 amino acids long. Germline V gene lookup returns CDR1 SNHLY and CDR2 FYNNEI. The CDR3 loop is CASSFRAAYEQYF. In DNA, the CDR3 is TGTGCCAGCAGTTTTAGGGCAGCCTACGAGCAGTACTTC.

This clonotype appeared many times. This chain joins TRBV6-1 and TRBJ1-3; the D is unclear. This CDR3 has 15 residues. Germline CDR1 and CDR2: MNHNS and SASEGT. Between the trimmed V and J ends, which lost 4 bases and 1 base, there was a span of 11 bases. The CDR3 bases are TGTGCCAGCAGTGCCCCCGGTGTTTCTGGAAACACCATATATTTT. This translates into CASSAPGVSGNTIYF.

This clonotype was counted at least ten times. One end of the junction varies from germline; a read error may be responsible. This sequence joins TRBV28 and TRBJ1-5; TRBD1 might be the D (6 bases). The CDR3 spans 15 residues. CDR1 MDHEN and CDR2 SYDVKM come from the germline V gene. The CDR3: CASTLVQGRNQPQHF. DNA of the CDR3: TGTGCCAGCACTTTAGTACAGGGCCGAAATCAGCCCCAGCATTTT.

This chain connects TRBV24-1 to TRBJ2-5; 8 bases map to TRBD2. J was trimmed by 4 bases and V by 9 bases; bases with no gene match: 12. CDR1 KGHDR and CDR2 SFDVKD come from the germline V gene. The length of the CDR3 is 15 residues. Written as DNA, the CDR3 is TGTGCCACCCAAAGCGGCGGGAGGTCCGGAGAGACCCAGTACTTC. Encoded protein: CATQSGGRSGETQYF.

In its sample, this clonotype was seen a few times. This chain links TRBV7-2 with TRBJ2-3; D call uncertain. There are 16 residues in the CDR3. Germline V gene sequence: CDR1 SGHTA, CDR2 FQGNSA. V lost 3 bases and J lost 0, with 13 bases in between. CDR3 protein: CASSLPGPGSTDTQYF. The CDR3 bases are TGTGCCAGCAGCTTGCCGGGCCCCGGAAGCACAGATACGCAGTATTTT.

The sample holds a few counts of this clonotype. The rearrangement joins TRBV20-1 to TRBJ1-2; 10 positions agree with TRBD1. Germline CDR1 reads DFQATT; CDR2 reads SNEGSKA (reference sequence). V shed 6 bases, J shed 5 bases, and the junction held 3 bases outside the gene matches. CDR3 length: 12 amino acids. CDR3 DNA: TGCAGTGCGGGACAGGGGAGTTATGGCTACACCTTC. This encodes CSAGQGSYGYTF.

This clonotype showed up just a few times. The CDR3 sequence: CASMTGTGNTIYF. DNA for the CDR3: TGTGCCAGCATGACAGGGACTGGAAACACCATATATTTT. The gene calls are TRBV6-1 and TRBJ1-3, with 7 bases lining up with TRBD1. Trimming at V came to 7 bases and at J to 2 bases, leaving 2 bases not matched to a gene. CDR1 is MNHNS, CDR2 SASEGT, per germline. CDR3 length equals 13 residues.

V usage is TRBV4-2 and J usage is TRBJ2-7; D is undetermined. This CDR3 region has 12 residues. V lost 4 bases and J 6 bases, leaving 10 bases between the germline ends. Germline values: CDR1 LGHNA, CDR2 YNFKEQ. The CDR3 DNA reads as TGTGCCAGCAGCCCCCCGAGCCGCGAGCAGTACTTC. Protein sequence: CASSPPSREQYF.

In its sample, this clonotype was seen many times. V gene TRBV5-1 combines with J gene TRBJ2-7, with 9 bases that match TRBD1. The CDR3 consists of 14 residues. Losses at the gene ends were 4 bases for V and 2 bases for J; bases not matched to a gene: 4. In germline, CDR1 is SGHRS, CDR2 YFSETQ. The CDR3 is CASSGGTGPYEQYF. CDR3 nucleotides: TGCGCCAGCAGCGGGGGGACAGGGCCCTACGAGCAGTACTTC.

The J gene is TRBJ2-3, the V gene TRBV7-9; D possibly corresponds to TRBD1 (6 bases). Germline V gene data show CDR1 as SEHNR and CDR2 as FQNEAQ (reference sequence). This CDR3 contains 16 residues. The V end lost 5 bases, the J end lost 0 bases, and 15 bases lay between the germline ends. The CDR3 DNA reads as TGTGCCAGCAGCCCGCGGACAGCGTCTAGCACAGATACGCAGTATTTT. It is translated as CASSPRTASSTDTQYF.

This clonotype appeared many times. V usage is TRBV20-1 and J usage is TRBJ2-7; D is perhaps TRBD2 (5 bases). Trimming left V 0 bases short and J 1 base short, with 13 bases between. The CDR3 loop spans 15 amino acids. Germline V gives CDR1 DFQATT, CDR2 SNEGSKA (reference sequence). CDR3: CSARDLLAGSYEQYF. In DNA, the CDR3 is TGCAGTGCTAGAGATCTCCTAGCAGGTTCCTACGAGCAGTACTTC.

This clonotype was seen only once. The chain has TRBV12-3 or TRBV12-4 and TRBJ2-1, with 8 bases fitting TRBD2. Germline trimming cut 7 bases from V and 10 bases from J; bases unmatched to any gene: 9. The CDR3 covers 13 residues. The DNA of the CDR3 is TGTGCCAGCAATCCAGGACTAGCAGGCGAGCAGTTCTTC. Translated, it gives CASNPGLAGEQFF.

This chain uses TRBV5-1 with TRBJ2-1; 8 nucleotides align to TRBD1. The germline V gene encodes CDR1 SGHRS and CDR2 YFSETQ. V was pared by 4 bases and J by 4 bases, with 13 bases of the junction left unmatched. This CDR3 contains 17 residues. The CDR3 loop reads CASSPGSGQGRYNEQFF. The CDR3 nucleotides read TGCGCCAGCAGCCCGGGCTCAGGACAGGGTCGGTACAATGAGCAGTTCTTC.

Of note for this clonotype: An end of the junction differs from the germline gene, which may be a read error. This chain connects TRBV18 to TRBJ2-1, with 8 bases lining up with TRBD2. Germline CDR1 and CDR2: KGHSH and LQKENI. The CDR3 has 16 residues. CDR3 nucleotides: TGTGCCAGCTCACACCCCCGCATAGCGGGGCTCAATGAGCAGTGCTTC. It yields the protein CASSHPRIAGLNEQCF. The full variable domain, in which reference TRBV18 and TRBJ2-1 provide the parts outside the CDR3, is NAGVMQNPRHLVRRRGQEARLRCSPMKGHSHVYWYRQLPEEGLKFMVYLQKENIIDESGMPKERFSAEFPKEGPSILRIQQVVRGDSAAYFCASSHPRIAGLNEQCFGPGTRLTVL.

This clonotype has at least ten counts. The rearrangement links TRBV28 to TRBJ2-5; weak D call: TRBD1 (7 bases). Germline lookup yields CDR1 MDHEN and CDR2 SYDVKM. With 6 bases removed from V and 4 bases from J, the gap between germline ends came to 15 bases. The CDR3 totals 14 residues. CDR3 amino acids: CASREGASLETQYF. DNA for the CDR3: TGTGCCAGCAGGGAGGGGGCGAGCCTAGAGACCCAGTACTTC.

The sample holds many counts of this clonotype. The CDR3 sequence is CASNGALAFF. The CDR3 nucleotides are TGTGCCAGCAATGGGGCGCTAGCTTTCTTT. The genes are TRBV2 and TRBJ1-1, with D perhaps matching TRBD1 (5 bases). The CDR3 has 10 residues. The V gene lost 7 bases and the J gene lost 10 bases, with 10 bases spanning the gap. CDR1 and CDR2 from the germline V gene are SNHLY and FYNNEI.

This clonotype was recorded at least ten times. V is TRBV28 and J is TRBJ1-5, with D maybe TRBD1 (5 bases). Trimming took off 3 bases at V and 5 bases at J, with 17 bases between the two ends. Germline CDR1 MDHEN, CDR2 SYDVKM. The CDR3 has 16 amino acids. Written as DNA, the CDR3 is TGTGCCAGCAGTTTTGTGGGGACGGTGGGGTATCAGCCCCAGCATTTT. This sequence encodes CASSFVGTVGYQPQHF.

In its sample, this clonotype was seen many times. The chain has TRBV7-8 and TRBJ2-5, with D tentatively TRBD2 (7 bases). Germline loops: CDR1 SGHVS, CDR2 FQNEAQ. The CDR3 contains 13 residues. The V and J ends lost 10 bases and 3 bases respectively, with 15 bases between them. The CDR3 DNA follows: TGTGCCACGGAGCGGGACAAGAAAGAGACCCAGTACTTC. Amino acids: CATERDKKETQYF.

This clonotype has ten or more counts. The rearrangement uses TRBV2 and TRBJ2-1; D is ambiguous. Germline CDR1 and CDR2: SNHLY and FYNNEI. V lost 1 base to trimming and J lost 5 bases, with 6 bases between them. The CDR3 is 13 residues long. CDR3 coding DNA: TGTGCCAGCAGTGAAGGGAGAGACAATGAGCAGTTCTTC. Translation: CASSEGRDNEQFF.